What follows are 14 T cell receptor beta chains derived from one specimen sequenced in a study of T cells in tumors after PD-1 blockade. Here immunoSEQ multiplex PCR was the method, and the copy in TCRdb shows in-frame clones only, minus some. The table includes roughly 59,000 clones, 80% detected once. The specimen was PBMCs, collected before anti-PD-1 treatment. These receptors were obtained from a human donor with basal cell carcinoma.

The chain uses TRBV2 and TRBJ1-2; 9 positions agree with TRBD1. The CDR3 runs to 12 residues. With 9 bases clipped from V and 8 bases from J, the junction kept 7 bases outside the gene matches. Germline CDR1 and CDR2: SNHLY and FYNNEI. The CDR3 spells CARPGQGAGYTF. The CDR3 DNA reads TGTGCCAGGCCGGGACAGGGAGCAGGCTACACCTTC.

The V gene is TRBV2, the J gene TRBJ2-7, with 12 bases matching TRBD2. Germline V gene sequence: CDR1 SNHLY, CDR2 FYNNEI. The CDR3 loop spans 14 amino acids. V lost 7 bases to trimming and J lost 2 bases; unmatched junction nucleotides: 3. The CDR3 sequence: CASKLAGGPYEQYF. CDR3 DNA sequence: TGTGCCAGCAAGCTAGCGGGGGGGCCCTACGAGCAGTACTTC.

In this sample, this clone turned up once. V usage is TRBV6-1 and J usage is TRBJ1-2; no clear D. The V end was cut by 0 bases, the J end by 12 bases, with 8 bases between. The CDR3 is 11 amino acids. The V gene's germline CDR1 is MNHNS and CDR2 SASEGT. The DNA of the CDR3 is TGTGCCAGCAGTGAAGCAAGGAGACACACCTTC. Translation gives CASSEARRHTF.

This CDR3 reads CASSQDEGGVDSNQPQHF. The CDR3 region has the DNA TGCGCCAGCAGCCAAGATGAAGGGGGTGTGGATAGCAATCAGCCCCAGCATTTT. The chain couples TRBV4-1 to TRBJ1-5, with D maybe TRBD1 (6 bases). The V end was cut by 0 bases, the J end by 0 bases, with 15 bases between. The germline V gene encodes CDR1 MGHRA and CDR2 YSYEKL. The CDR3 runs 18 residues.

This clone was seen at least ten times. The chain uses TRBV2 and TRBJ1-1, with D uncertain. This CDR3 has 14 residues. V dropped 4 bases and J dropped 0 bases, with 9 bases sitting between them. Per germline, CDR1 SNHLY and CDR2 FYNNEI. CDR3 amino acids: CASSVTDMNTEAFF. The DNA of the CDR3 is TGTGCCAGCAGTGTGACGGATATGAACACTGAAGCTTTCTTT.

The genes are TRBV15 and TRBJ2-1, with D perhaps given as TRBD1 or TRBD2 (5 bases each). CDR1 is LNHNV and CDR2 is YYDKDF in the germline V gene (reference sequence). The V gene lost 4 bases and the J gene lost 5 bases, with 24 bases spanning the gap. CDR3 size: 18 residues. CDR3 sequence reads: CATSIAHGQGIRDNEQFF. The CDR3 coding sequence is TGTGCCACCAGCATAGCGCATGGGCAGGGAATTAGGGACAATGAGCAGTTCTTC.

This CDR3 reads CASSRHGNNYGYTF. Here the CDR3 DNA reads TGTGCCAGCAGTCGGCATGGGAATAACTATGGCTACACCTTC. The chain has TRBV6-5 and TRBJ1-2; D is uncertain. Trimming removed 5 bases from V and 1 base from J, with 11 bases in between. The length of the CDR3 is 14 residues. Germline values: CDR1 MNHEY, CDR2 SVGAGI.

The rearrangement joins TRBV5-8 to TRBJ1-5; 8 positions agree with TRBD1. The CDR3 has 15 residues. Trimming cost V 4 bases and J 7 bases; bases outside gene matches: 10. The germline V gene has CDR1 SGHTS and CDR2 YDEGEE. CDR3 bases: TGTGCCAGCAGCCTTCAGGCAGGGGGCAGGCAGCCCCAGCATTTT. It codes for CASSLQAGGRQPQHF.

This chain connects TRBV7-6 to TRBJ1-2, with 8 positions matching TRBD1. The CDR3 contains 15 residues. V was pared by 2 bases and J by 6 bases, with 8 bases of the junction left unmatched. Germline loops: CDR1 SGHVS, CDR2 FNYEAQ. CDR3 residues: CASSLSPRGLDGYTF. The CDR3 DNA reads as TGTGCCAGCAGCTTAAGTCCCAGGGGGCTAGATGGCTACACCTTC.

This chain uses TRBV5-1 with TRBJ2-1; D may be TRBD2 (6 bases). Germline V gives CDR1 SGHRS, CDR2 YFSETQ. The CDR3 loop spans 16 amino acids. Between the trimmed V and J ends, which lost 3 bases and 0 bases, there was a span of 13 bases. CDR3 sequence: CASSSADGSSYNEQFF. DNA for the CDR3: TGCGCCAGCAGCTCGGCAGACGGGAGCTCCTACAATGAGCAGTTCTTC.

This rearrangement joins TRBV9 to TRBJ2-3, with 14 nucleotides matching TRBD2. Germline loops: CDR1 SGDLS, CDR2 YYNGEE. Unmatched junction bases numbered 1, after V lost 2 bases and J lost 5 bases. This CDR3 spans 15 amino acids. In DNA form, the CDR3 reads TGTGCCAGCAGCGTCGGGACTAGCGGGGGAGATACGCAGTATTTT. It yields the protein CASSVGTSGGDTQYF.

This chain connects TRBV6-2 or TRBV6-3 to TRBJ2-5, with D hard to call. CDR1 is MNHEY and CDR2 is SVGEGT in the germline V gene. There are 14 residues in the CDR3. Trimming shortened V by 6 bases and J by 4 bases, and 15 bases separated the two germline ends. The CDR3 DNA reads as TGTGCCAGCAGCCCCAATTTTAGCTCAGAGACCCAGTACTTC. It codes for CASSPNFSSETQYF.

This rearrangement joins TRBV12-5 to TRBJ2-1; no clear D gene. V lost 7 bases to trimming and J lost 6 bases, with 7 bases between them. CDR1 is LGHNT and CDR2 is FRNRAP in the germline V gene. The CDR3 has 11 residues. The CDR3, as DNA: TGTGCTAGTGAGGAAGCCAATGAGCAGTTCTTC. Protein product: CASEEANEQFF. The whole variable domain, filled in from reference TRBV12-5 and TRBJ2-1, reads DARVTQTPRHKVTEMGQEVTMRCQPILGHNTVFWYRQTMMQGLELLAYFRNRAPLDDSGMPKDRFSAEMPDATLATLKIQPSEPRDSAVYFCASEEANEQFFGPGTRLTVL.

This rearrangement joins TRBV29-1 to TRBJ1-2; weak D call: TRBD1 (5 bases). CDR1 and CDR2 from the germline V gene are SQVTM and ANQGSEA. V was cut by 7 bases and J by 0 bases, with 12 bases left in between. The CDR3 spans 13 residues. The CDR3 DNA reads TGCAGCGCTTCTCAGACAGCTAACTATGGCTACACCTTC. As protein: CSASQTANYGYTF. Full variable domain (missing parts from reference TRBV29-1 and TRBJ1-2): SAVISQKPSRDICQRGTSLTIQCQVDSQVTMMFWYRQQPGQSLTLIATANQGSEATYESGFVIDKFPISRPNLTFSTLTVSNMSPEDSSIYLCSASQTANYGYTFGSGTRLTVV.